The T cell receptor beta chain described here comes from a study of shared clonotypes between healthy human individuals. General study results and limits: The authors expected sequencing depth to affect clonotype sharing among donors.

In the naive CD8 group, cells lacked CD45RO and were positively selected for CCR7, so terminally differentiated effector memory CD45RA+ cells were left out. Using immunoSEQ multiplex PCR, the repertoire was profiled, and TCRdb retains in-frame clones only, with some absent. The repertoire holds fewer than 850,000 clones, with about 96% as singletons. In the case of this clone: Its specificity is unknown.

Input material: naive CD8+ T cells sorted from blood. This TCR came from a man younger than 45 in good health.

This CDR3 is CASSPPWASKNYNEQFF. The CDR3 region has the DNA TGTGCCAGCAGCCCTCCATGGGCGTCGAAGAACTACAATGAGCAGTTCTTC. The chain links TRBV7-9 to TRBJ2-1; no clear D. This CDR3 has 17 residues. The V end lost 5 bases, the J end lost 3 bases, and 20 bases lay between the germline ends. Germline CDR1 reads SEHNR; CDR2 reads FQNEAQ (reference sequence).